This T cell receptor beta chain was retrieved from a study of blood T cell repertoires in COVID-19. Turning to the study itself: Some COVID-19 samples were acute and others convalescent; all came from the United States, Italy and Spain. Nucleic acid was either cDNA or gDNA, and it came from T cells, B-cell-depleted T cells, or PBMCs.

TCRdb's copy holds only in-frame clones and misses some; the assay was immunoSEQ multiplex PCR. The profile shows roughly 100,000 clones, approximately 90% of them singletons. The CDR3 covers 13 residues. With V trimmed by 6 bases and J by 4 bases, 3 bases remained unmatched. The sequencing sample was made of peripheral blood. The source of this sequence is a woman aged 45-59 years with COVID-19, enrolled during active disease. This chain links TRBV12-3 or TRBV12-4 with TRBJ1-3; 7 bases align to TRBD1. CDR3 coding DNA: TGTGCCAGCAGACAGGGGAAGGGAAACACCATATATTTT. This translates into CASRQGKGNTIYF.